This T cell receptor (beta chain) derives from a study of cytomegalovirus exposure and HLA in healthy donors. Broader study findings: According to a later analysis, donors in an Asian-associated ancestry cluster reportedly had fewer N-insertions than the approximately 670-donor mean.

Remarks on this clone: Its antigen is as yet unknown.

The CDR3 is 14 amino acids. V dropped 5 bases and J dropped 4 bases, with 12 bases sitting between them. Germline V lookup: CDR1 SGHTA, CDR2 FQGNSA. The PCR employed 60 Vbeta primers together with 13 Jbeta primers. TCRdb's table, derived via immunoSEQ multiplex PCR, lists solely in-frame clones and lacks some. In the table there are 140,000 or so clones, approximately 86% of which are singletons. The TCR was taken from a woman aged 40 to 50 in good health and CMV-seronegative. The rearrangement uses TRBV7-2 and TRBJ2-1; perhaps TRBD2 as D (6 bases). Sequenced: PBMCs. The CDR3 loop is CASSPPGTYNEQFF. The CDR3, as DNA: TGTGCCAGCAGCCCTCCCGGGACTTACAATGAGCAGTTCTTC.